The T cell receptor (beta chain) under discussion was sequenced for a study of blood T cell repertoires in COVID-19 (TCRdb year 2020). Study-level background: Samples covering the acute and convalescent phases of COVID-19 were provided by collaborators in the United States, Italy and Spain. The repertoires were made available in a free public database intended to serve as a resource for research on the immune response to SARS-CoV-2. Sample metadata almost always included a de-identified subject ID, COVID-19 status, age in years and sex. HLA class I and class II types, where available, came from metadata supplied by the sample provider rather than from assay-based typing. Samples came from the ongoing ImmuneRACE study (first 160 participants) plus 1,254 subjects from 6 global collaborators. The material from the prospective study consisted of cDNA or gDNA derived from T cells, B-cell-depleted T cells, or PBMCs. Subjects who had been exposed to COVID-19, were actively infected with it, or had recovered from it provided the deeply sampled blood TCRbeta repertoires that made up the dataset. Study-wide findings and limitations: How much clinical and demographic metadata was included differed by source and by participant, and the metadata was provided uncurated.

Per the germline V gene, SGHRS is the CDR1 and YFSETQ is the CDR2. CDR3 length: 15 amino acids, cysteine to phenylalanine. Just CDR3 DNA is preserved here, 45 bases in frame from base 1. V gives up 0 bases and J gives up 0 bases, and the segment between their germline ends measures 7 bases. Each collaborating institution followed its own protocols to collect whole blood in K2EDTA tubes. Collaborator samples were shipped for TCRbeta analysis as frozen whole blood, isolated PBMCs, or DNA extracted from either sample type. This clone turned up a few times. Its binding antigen is unknown. Qualities for individual bases were not recorded, and no much larger clone is one base off. TCRbeta CDR3 regions were amplified from genomic DNA using the immunoSEQ Assay, a bias-controlled multiplex PCR. The paper's data handling went like this. Within the assay, amplification of reference gene primers was used to estimate how many nucleated cells each sample contained. Sequence reads were collapsed and filtered to measure the absolute abundance of every unique TCRbeta CDR3 rearrangement. For each sample, productive Simpson clonality was calculated as the square root of Simpson's diversity index over productive rearrangements. The table was pulled from immuneACCESS by TCRdb, which kept in-frame rearrangements only. Such tables lose some clones; where checked, under half of the loss comes from unresolved V genes, and the rest has no known cause. V and J calls and clone size are as listed in that table; D and trimming were resolved from the DNA. This sample lists 60,000 to 90,000 clones; 80% to 85% were detected once. The top ten clones comprise around 3.3% of the sample.

The sequenced sample was peripheral blood. The V and J segments used are TRBV5-1 and TRBJ2-1; no D gene is confidently identified. This clonotype originated in a man in his forties or fifties with acute or convalescent COVID-19. The CDR3: CASSLAGSSYNEQFF. The DNA sequence is TGCGCCAGCAGCTTGGCGGGTAGCTCCTACAATGAGCAGTTCTTC.